Below are 4 T cell receptor beta chains sequenced from a single sample in a study of blood T cell repertoires in COVID-19. Assay: immunoSEQ multiplex PCR; the TCRdb copy retains only in-frame clones and omits some. Found here are more than 20,000 clones, roughly 89% of them singletons; the top ten hold about 1.8%. Sample: peripheral blood. Receptors were obtained from a woman aged 55-75 years with active COVID-19.

V usage is TRBV5-1 and J usage is TRBJ1-3; a possible D gene is TRBD1 (5 bases). Germline-derived CDR1 and CDR2 are SGHRS and YFSETQ. V lost 4 bases, J lost 0 bases, and 14 bases lay in between. The CDR3 extends over 16 amino acids. CDR3 sequence reads: CASSAGGPSSGNTIYF. In DNA, the CDR3 is TGCGCCAGCAGCGCGGGGGGTCCGAGCTCTGGAAACACCATATATTTT.

J is TRBJ2-7 and V is TRBV30; tentative D call: TRBD2 (5 bases). Per germline, CDR1 GTSNPN and CDR2 SVGIG (reference sequence). The CDR3 spans 12 residues. V shed 3 bases and J shed 2 bases, with 8 bases lying between them. Here the CDR3 DNA reads TGTGCCTGGAGGGACTCCCCCTACGAGCAGTACTTC. Translated, it gives CAWRDSPYEQYF.

CDR3 in DNA: TGTGCCAGCAGTTTACCCAGGGGCAAGGACACCGGGGAGCTGTTTTTT. This encodes CASSLPRGKDTGELFF. J is TRBJ2-2 and V is TRBV28, with D possibly matching TRBD1 (6 bases). CDR1 and CDR2 (germline): MDHEN, SYDVKM. The length of the CDR3 is 16 residues. V lost 2 bases to trimming and J lost 3 bases, with 13 bases between them. The complete variable domain, with remaining parts taken from reference TRBV28 and TRBJ2-2, reads DVKVTQSSRYLVKRTGEKVFLECVQDMDHENMFWYRQDPGLGLRLIYFSYDVKMKEKGDIPEGYSVSREKKERFSLILESASTNQTSMYLCASSLPRGKDTGELFFGEGSRLTVL.

This chain connects TRBV5-4 to TRBJ2-7; D ambiguous. The CDR3 has 14 residues. Trimming left V 2 bases short and J 0 bases short, with 9 bases between. CDR1 and CDR2 (germline): SGHNT, YYREEE (reference sequence). CDR3 sequence: CASSFSRSSYEQYF. The CDR3 DNA is TGTGCCAGCAGCTTTAGCCGGAGCTCCTACGAGCAGTACTTC. Filled out from reference TRBV5-4 and TRBJ2-7, the complete variable domain reads ETGVTQSPTHLIKTRGQQVTLRCSSQSGHNTVSWYQQALGQGPQFIFQYYREEENGRGNFPPRFSGLQFPNYSSELNVNALELDDSALYLCASSFSRSSYEQYFGPGTRLTVT.